In this sample, the clone carrying this T cell receptor (beta chain) turned up once. The data originate from a study of technical replicates of blood from several donors. Assay used: immunoSEQ multiplex PCR; TCRdb lists only in-frame clones, some missing. Here the sample spans 70,000 or so clones, approximately 88% being singletons. V lost 4 bases to trimming and J lost 2 bases, with 12 bases between them. Germline V gene lookup returns CDR1 SGHKS and CDR2 YYEKEE (reference sequence). This CDR3 spans 14 amino acids. The sequence was collected from a human donor in good health. Some clones in this sample may be carry-over from other donors' samples. The gene calls are TRBV5-5 and TRBJ2-5; the D gene is possibly TRBD2 (6 bases). The sample comprised PBMCs. The CDR3 region is CASSPRRDQETQYF. The CDR3 DNA reads as TGTGCCAGCAGCCCCCGGAGGGATCAAGAGACCCAGTACTTC.